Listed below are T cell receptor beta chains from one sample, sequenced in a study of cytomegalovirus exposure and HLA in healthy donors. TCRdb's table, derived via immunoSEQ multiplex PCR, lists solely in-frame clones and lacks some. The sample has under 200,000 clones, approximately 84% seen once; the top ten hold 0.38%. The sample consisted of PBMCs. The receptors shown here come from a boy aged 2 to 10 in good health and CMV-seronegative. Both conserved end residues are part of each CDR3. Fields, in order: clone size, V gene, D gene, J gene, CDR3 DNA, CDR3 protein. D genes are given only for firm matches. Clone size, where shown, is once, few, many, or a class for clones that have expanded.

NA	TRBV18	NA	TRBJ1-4	TGTGCCAGCTCACCAGGGGCTGCTAATGAAAAACTGTTTTTT	CASSPGAANEKLFF
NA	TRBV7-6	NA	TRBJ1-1	TGTGCCAGCAGCCCCGTGAGCCTTCAGGTGTACACTGAAGCTTTCTTT	CASSPVSLQVYTEAFF
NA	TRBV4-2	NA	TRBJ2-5	TGTGCCAGCAGCTCTCCGGAGGGGCGGGAGACCCAGTACTTC	CASSSPEGRETQYF
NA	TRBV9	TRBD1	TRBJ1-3	TGTGCCAGCAGCCCTAGGACAGGGCCCTCTGGAAACACCATATATTTT	CASSPRTGPSGNTIYF
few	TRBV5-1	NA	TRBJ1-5	TGCGCCAGCAGCTTGGGAACAGAAAGTAATCAGCCCCAGCATTTT	CASSLGTESNQPQHF
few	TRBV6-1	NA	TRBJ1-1	TGTGCCAGCAGTGAAGAGGGGGGGGACACTGAAGCTTTCTTT	CASSEEGGDTEAFF
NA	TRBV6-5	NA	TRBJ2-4	TGTGCCAGCCTTAAACGGGCCAAAAACATTCAGTACTTC	CASLKRAKNIQYF
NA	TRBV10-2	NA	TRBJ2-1	TGCGCCAGCAGTGAGTCGGAGGACAATGAGCAGTTCTTC	CASSESEDNEQFF
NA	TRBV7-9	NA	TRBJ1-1	TGTGCCAGCAGCTTAGGGTACGGGAACACTGAAGCTTTCTTT	CASSLGYGNTEAFF
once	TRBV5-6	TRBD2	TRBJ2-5	TGTGCCAGCAGCTTCCCAGCGGGGCTGCAAGAGACCCAGTACTTC	CASSFPAGLQETQYF
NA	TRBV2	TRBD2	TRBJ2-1	TGTGCCAGCGGGGCTAGCGGGGGCTCCTACAATGAGCAGTTCTTC	CASGASGGSYNEQFF
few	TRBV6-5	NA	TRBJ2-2	TGTGCCAGCAGTGGACAGTTAGGCACCGGGGAGCTGTTTTTT	CASSGQLGTGELFF
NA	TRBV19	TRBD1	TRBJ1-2	TGTGCCAGTGGGGACAGGGAGAGAGGCTACACCTTC	CASGDRERGYTF
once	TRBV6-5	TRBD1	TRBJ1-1	TGTGCCAGCAGTAAGACAGGGGTCACTGAAGCTTTCTTT	CASSKTGVTEAFF
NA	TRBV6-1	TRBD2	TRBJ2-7	TGTGCCAGCAGTGAAAGTGGACGGCGGGGGAACGAGCAGTACTTC	CASSESGRRGNEQYF
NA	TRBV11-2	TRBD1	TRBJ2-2	TGTGCCAGCAGCCCTCGGACAGGGATTGGCACCGGGGAGCTGTTTTTT	CASSPRTGIGTGELFF
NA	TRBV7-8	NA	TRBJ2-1	TGTGCCAGCAGCTTTGAGGCTCTTTCCTACAATGAGCAGTTCTTC	CASSFEALSYNEQFF
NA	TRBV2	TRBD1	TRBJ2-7	TGTGCCAGCAGCGCCACGGGACAGCTCTACGAGCAGTACTTC	CASSATGQLYEQYF
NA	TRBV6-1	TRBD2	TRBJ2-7	TGTGCCAGCAGTGAAGCCCCACGACTAGCGGGAGGATCCTACGAGCAGTACTTC	CASSEAPRLAGGSYEQYF
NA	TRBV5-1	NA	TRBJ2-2	TGCGCCAGCAGCTTGGTTTCTGGGATACGGGGCACCGGGGAGCTGTTTTTT	CASSLVSGIRGTGELFF
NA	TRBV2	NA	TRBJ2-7	TGTGCCAGCAGTTCAATCCGGAGAGCGACGGGAGAGCAGTACTTC	CASSSIRRATGEQYF
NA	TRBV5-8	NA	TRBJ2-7	TGTGCCAGCAGCGTTGGTTATCGGAGCTCCTACGAGCAGTACTTC	CASSVGYRSSYEQYF
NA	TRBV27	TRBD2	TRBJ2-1	TGTGCCAGCAGTTCAGGGACTAGCGGGAGGCAATACAATGAGCAGTTCTTC	CASSSGTSGRQYNEQFF
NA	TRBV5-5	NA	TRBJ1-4	TGTGCCAGCAGCTGGACAGTCCTCGGCGAAAAACTGTTTTTT	CASSWTVLGEKLFF
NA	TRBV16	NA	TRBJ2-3	TGTGCCAGCAGCCAAGGTTTAGTTCTAGAGGCGGATACGCAGTATTTT	CASSQGLVLEADTQYF
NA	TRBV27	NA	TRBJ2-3	TGTGCCAGCAGTTTATCGATGGCTGGAACAGATAGGCAGTATTTT	CASSLSMAGTDRQYF
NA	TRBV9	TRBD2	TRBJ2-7	TGTGCCAGCAGCCCAACTACTAGCGGGGGTTACGAGCAGTACTTC	CASSPTTSGGYEQYF
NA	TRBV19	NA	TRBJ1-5	TGTGCCAGTAGTCCAGAGAGGGTGAAGGGCAATCAGCCCCAGCATTTT	CASSPERVKGNQPQHF
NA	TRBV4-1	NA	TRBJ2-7	TGCGCCAGCAGCCAACCGACCCGGAGGGGTTACGAGCAGTACTTC	CASSQPTRRGYEQYF
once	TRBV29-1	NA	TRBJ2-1	TGCAGCGTTGAGGGGAGACCGCGGAGCTCCTACAATGAGCAGTTCTTC	CSVEGRPRSSYNEQFF
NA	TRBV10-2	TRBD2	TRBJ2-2	TGCGCCAGCAGTGACTTGGGTCCCGGGACTACGCCAATCGGGGAGCTGTTTTTT	CASSDLGPGTTPIGELFF
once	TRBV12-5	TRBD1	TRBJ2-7	TGTGCTAGTGGTTTGGTACTCTATCTCAGGGGGCGTTCCAACTACGAGCAGTACTTC	CASGLVLYLRGRSNYEQYF
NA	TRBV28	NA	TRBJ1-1	TGTGCCAGCAGTTTATGGAAGAGAATGAACACTGAAGCTTTCTTT	CASSLWKRMNTEAFF
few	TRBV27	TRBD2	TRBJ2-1	TGTGCCAGCAGCCCCGGGACTAGCGCCTACAATGAGCAGTTCTTC	CASSPGTSAYNEQFF
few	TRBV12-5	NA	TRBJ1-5	TGTGCTAGTGGTTTGGGGCAGGAAGGTCAGCCCCAGCATTTT	CASGLGQEGQPQHF
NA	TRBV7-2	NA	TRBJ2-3	TGTGCCAGCAGCCCGAGCACAGATACGCAGTATTTT	CASSPSTDTQYF
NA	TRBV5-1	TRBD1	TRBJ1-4	TGCGCCAGCAGCTTACTGACAGGGAGGAATGAAAAACTGTTTTTT	CASSLLTGRNEKLFF
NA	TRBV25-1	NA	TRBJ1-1	TGTGCCAGCATCACACTCGCGGAGGCCGTGAACACTGAAGCTTTCTTT	CASITLAEAVNTEAFF
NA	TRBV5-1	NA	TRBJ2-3	TGCGCCAGCAGCTTGTGGGAGAGCACAGATACGCAGTATTTT	CASSLWESTDTQYF
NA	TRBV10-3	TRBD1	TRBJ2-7	TGTGCCATCAGTGGGGACAGGGGAGGCTACGAGCAGTACTTC	CAISGDRGGYEQYF
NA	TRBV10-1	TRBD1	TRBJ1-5	TGCGCCAGCAATTTCCCCCAGGGGGGCAATCAGCCCCAGCATTTT	CASNFPQGGNQPQHF